This T cell receptor (beta chain) was obtained from a study of OX40 agonist ivuxolimab in advanced cancers. Study-wide background: At approximately 83% male, the cohort had a mean age of about 55 years, ranging from about 20 to 79. Prior therapy, whether anti-PD-1, anti-PD-L1 or anti-CTLA-4, was allowed, and roughly 40% had some. Whole-study results and caveats: Among the lowest peripheral clonal expansion occurred in 0.1-3.0 mg/kg partial responders.

Assay: immunoSEQ multiplex PCR; the TCRdb copy retains only in-frame clones and omits some. The repertoire holds roughly 50,000 clones, with around 77% as singletons. After removal of 0 bases from V and 5 bases from J, the junction contained 2 bases not matched to a gene. This CDR3 is built from 13 residues. Looked up from germline, CDR1 is SGHRS and CDR2 is YFSETQ. This clone qualifies as medium-sized. The antigen remains undetermined. The TCR comes from an adult with an advanced solid tumor such as melanoma, head and neck, liver or kidney cancer. This rearrangement joins TRBV5-1 to TRBJ2-7; 7 positions agree with TRBD1. Sequenced material: CD4+ or CD8+ T cells sorted from blood, taken in a trial of the OX40 agonist ivuxolimab. Here the CDR3 reads CASSLVGTDEQYF. The CDR3 nucleotides are TGCGCCAGCAGCTTGGTCGGGACAGACGAGCAGTACTTC.